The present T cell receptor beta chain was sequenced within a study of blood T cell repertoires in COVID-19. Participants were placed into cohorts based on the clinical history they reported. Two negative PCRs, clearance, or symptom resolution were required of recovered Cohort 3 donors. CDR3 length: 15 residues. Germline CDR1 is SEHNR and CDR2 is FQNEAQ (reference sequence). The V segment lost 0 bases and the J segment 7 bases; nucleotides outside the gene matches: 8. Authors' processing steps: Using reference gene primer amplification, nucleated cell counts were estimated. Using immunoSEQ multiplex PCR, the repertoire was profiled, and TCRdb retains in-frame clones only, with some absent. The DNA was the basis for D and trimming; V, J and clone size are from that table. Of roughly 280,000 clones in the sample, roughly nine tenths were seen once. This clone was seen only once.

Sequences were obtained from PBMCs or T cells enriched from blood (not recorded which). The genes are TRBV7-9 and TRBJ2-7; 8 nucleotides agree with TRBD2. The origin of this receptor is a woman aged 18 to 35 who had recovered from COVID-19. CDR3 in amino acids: CASSLAAGEWNEQYF. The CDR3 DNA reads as TGTGCCAGCAGCTTAGCAGCGGGGGAATGGAATGAGCAGTACTTC.